The T cell receptor beta chain under discussion was sequenced for a study of OX40 agonist ivuxolimab in advanced cancers. Study information: Patients received ivuxolimab, an intravenous treatment, every 2 weeks at 0.01 to 10 mg/kg.

Sequenced by immunoSEQ multiplex PCR; TCRdb stores in-frame clones only, minus some. This table has about 43,000 clones, roughly 88% appearing once. The V and J ends lost 5 bases and 4 bases respectively, with 15 bases between them. The V gene's germline CDR1 is MDHEN and CDR2 SYDVKM. The CDR3 runs to 14 residues. The study's findings and limits: CD4+ and CD8+ blood T cells expanded clonally by week 6 at 0.1 to 3.0 mg/kg.

Concerning this clone: Its target is unknown.

The chain links TRBV28 to TRBJ2-7; no clear D. This TCR was recovered from an adult with an advanced solid tumor such as melanoma, head and neck, liver or kidney cancer. The material was CD4+ or CD8+ T cells sorted from blood, obtained in a trial of the OX40 agonist ivuxolimab. Here the CDR3 DNA reads TGTGCCAGCAGTACGGAAAACTTTCTTTACGAGCAGTACTTC. The encoded protein is CASSTENFLYEQYF. Filled out from reference TRBV28 and TRBJ2-7, the complete variable domain reads DVKVTQSSRYLVKRTGEKVFLECVQDMDHENMFWYRQDPGLGLRLIYFSYDVKMKEKGDIPEGYSVSREKKERFSLILESASTNQTSMYLCASSTENFLYEQYFGPGTRLTVT.